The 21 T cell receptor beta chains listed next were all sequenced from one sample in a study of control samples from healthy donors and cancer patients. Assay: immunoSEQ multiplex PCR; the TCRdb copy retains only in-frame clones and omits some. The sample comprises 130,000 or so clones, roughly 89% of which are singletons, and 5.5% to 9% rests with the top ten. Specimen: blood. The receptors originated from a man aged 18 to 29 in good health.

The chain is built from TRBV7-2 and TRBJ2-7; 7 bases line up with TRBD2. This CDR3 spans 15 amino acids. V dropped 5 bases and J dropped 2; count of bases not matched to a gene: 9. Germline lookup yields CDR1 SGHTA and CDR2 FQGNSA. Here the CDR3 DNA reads TGTGCCAGCAGCCAGCGGGCAGGGAGGGCCTACGAGCAGTACTTC. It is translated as CASSQRAGRAYEQYF.

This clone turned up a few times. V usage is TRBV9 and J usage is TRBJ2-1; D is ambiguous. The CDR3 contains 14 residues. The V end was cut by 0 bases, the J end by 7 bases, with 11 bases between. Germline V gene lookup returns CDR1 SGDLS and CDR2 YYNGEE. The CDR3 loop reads CASSVGTLENEQFF. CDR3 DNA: TGTGCCAGCAGCGTAGGGACCCTGGAGAATGAGCAGTTCTTC.

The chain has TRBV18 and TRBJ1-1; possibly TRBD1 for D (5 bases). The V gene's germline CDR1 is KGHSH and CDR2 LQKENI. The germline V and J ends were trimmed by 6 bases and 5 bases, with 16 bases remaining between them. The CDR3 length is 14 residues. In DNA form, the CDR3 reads TGTGCCAGCTCCCAGGCCAGGGTCGATACTGAAGCTTTCTTT. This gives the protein CASSQARVDTEAFF. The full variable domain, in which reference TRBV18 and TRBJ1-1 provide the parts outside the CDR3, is NAGVMQNPRHLVRRRGQEARLRCSPMKGHSHVYWYRQLPEEGLKFMVYLQKENIIDESGMPKERFSAEFPKEGPSILRIQQVVRGDSAAYFCASSQARVDTEAFFGQGTRLTVV.

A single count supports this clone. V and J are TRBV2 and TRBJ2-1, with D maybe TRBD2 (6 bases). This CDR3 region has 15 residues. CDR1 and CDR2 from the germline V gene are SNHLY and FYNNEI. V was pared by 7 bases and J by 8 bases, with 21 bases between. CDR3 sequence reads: CASNPFVFGEDEQFF. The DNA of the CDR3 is TGTGCCAGCAACCCTTTTGTATTTGGGGAGGATGAGCAGTTCTTC.

The CDR3 DNA follows: TGTGCCAGCAGTTACTCGACCCGGACAGGGAGGGACTATGGCTACACCTTC. It yields the protein CASSYSTRTGRDYGYTF. The gene calls are TRBV6-2 or TRBV6-3 and TRBJ1-2, with 8 bases aligning to TRBD1. Losses at the gene ends were 0 bases for V and 3 bases for J; bases not matched to a gene: 9. Germline loops: CDR1 MNHEY, CDR2 SVGEGT. This CDR3 is 17 amino acids long.

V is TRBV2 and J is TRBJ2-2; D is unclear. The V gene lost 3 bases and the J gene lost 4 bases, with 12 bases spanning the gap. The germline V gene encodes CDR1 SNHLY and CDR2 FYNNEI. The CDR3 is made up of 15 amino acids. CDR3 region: CASSDRRASTGELFF. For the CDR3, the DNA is TGTGCCAGCAGTGATCGGAGAGCGAGCACCGGGGAGCTGTTTTTT.

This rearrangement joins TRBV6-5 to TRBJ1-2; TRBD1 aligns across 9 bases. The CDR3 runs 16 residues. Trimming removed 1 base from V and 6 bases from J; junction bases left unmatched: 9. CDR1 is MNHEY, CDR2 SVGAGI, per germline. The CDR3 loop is CASSYFRDRVGDGYTF. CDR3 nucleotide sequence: TGTGCCAGCAGTTACTTCCGGGACAGGGTGGGCGATGGCTACACCTTC.

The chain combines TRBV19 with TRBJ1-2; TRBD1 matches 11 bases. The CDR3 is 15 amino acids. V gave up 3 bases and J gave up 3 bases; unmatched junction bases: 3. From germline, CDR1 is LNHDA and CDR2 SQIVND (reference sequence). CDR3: CASSIGTGGDYGYTF. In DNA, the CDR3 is TGTGCCAGTAGTATTGGGACAGGGGGAGACTATGGCTACACCTTC.

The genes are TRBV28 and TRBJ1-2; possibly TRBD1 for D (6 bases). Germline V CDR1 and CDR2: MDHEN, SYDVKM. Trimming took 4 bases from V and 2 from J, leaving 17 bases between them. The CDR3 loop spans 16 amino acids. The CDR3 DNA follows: TGTGCCAGCAGTTCCTCTATGTGGGGGGCGAACTATGGCTACACCTTC. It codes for CASSSSMWGANYGYTF.

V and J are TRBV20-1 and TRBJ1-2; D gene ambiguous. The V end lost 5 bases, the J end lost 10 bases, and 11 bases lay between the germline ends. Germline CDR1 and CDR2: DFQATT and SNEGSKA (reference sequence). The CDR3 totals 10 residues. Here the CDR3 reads CSAATASYTF. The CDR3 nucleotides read TGCAGTGCTGCTACTGCATCCTACACCTTC.

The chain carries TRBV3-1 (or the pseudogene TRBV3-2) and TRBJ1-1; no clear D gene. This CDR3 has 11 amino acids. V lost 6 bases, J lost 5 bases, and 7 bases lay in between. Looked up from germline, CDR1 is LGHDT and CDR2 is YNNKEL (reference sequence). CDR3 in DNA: TGTGCCAGCAGAGAGGAGACTGAAGCTTTCTTT. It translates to CASREETEAFF.

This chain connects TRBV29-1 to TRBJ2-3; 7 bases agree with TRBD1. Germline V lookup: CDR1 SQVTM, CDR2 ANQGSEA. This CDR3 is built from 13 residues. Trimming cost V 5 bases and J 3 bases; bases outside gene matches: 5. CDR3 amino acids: CSVTGTVTDTQYF. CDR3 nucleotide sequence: TGCAGCGTTACGGGGACAGTTACAGATACGCAGTATTTT.

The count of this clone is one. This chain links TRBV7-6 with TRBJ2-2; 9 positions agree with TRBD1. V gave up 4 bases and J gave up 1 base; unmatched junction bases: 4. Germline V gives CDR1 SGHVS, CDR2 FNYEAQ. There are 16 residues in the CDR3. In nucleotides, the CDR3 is TGTGCCAGCAGCTCCCCGGACAGGGGGAACACCGGGGAGCTGTTTTTT. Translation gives CASSSPDRGNTGELFF.

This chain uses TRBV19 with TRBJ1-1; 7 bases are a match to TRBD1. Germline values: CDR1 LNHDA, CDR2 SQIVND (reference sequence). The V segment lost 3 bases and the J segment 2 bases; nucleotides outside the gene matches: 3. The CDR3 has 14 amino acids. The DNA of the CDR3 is TGTGCCAGTAGTATGGGGACAGACAACACTGAAGCTTTCTTT. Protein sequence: CASSMGTDNTEAFF.

The CDR3 coding sequence is TGCGCCAGCAGCCAAGACGGGACAGGGGGTTCACCCCTCCACTTT. Translating it yields CASSQDGTGGSPLHF. The V gene is TRBV4-1, the J gene TRBJ1-6; 11 bases fit TRBD1. The CDR3 loop spans 15 amino acids. Germline V lookup: CDR1 MGHRA, CDR2 YSYEKL. With V trimmed by 0 bases and J by 9 bases, 1 base remained unmatched.

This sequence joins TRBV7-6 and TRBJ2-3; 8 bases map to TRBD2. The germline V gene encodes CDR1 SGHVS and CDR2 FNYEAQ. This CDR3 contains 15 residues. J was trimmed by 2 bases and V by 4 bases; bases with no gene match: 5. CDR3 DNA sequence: TGTGCCAGCAGCTCGCTCGGGGGGGCCACAGATACGCAGTATTTT. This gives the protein CASSSLGGATDTQYF.

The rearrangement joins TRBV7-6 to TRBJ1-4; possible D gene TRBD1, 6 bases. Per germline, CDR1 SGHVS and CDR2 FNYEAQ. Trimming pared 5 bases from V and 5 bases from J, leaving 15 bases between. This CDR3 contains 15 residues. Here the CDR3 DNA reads TGTGCCAGCAGCCCGCGGACAGTCATCAATGAAAAACTGTTTTTT. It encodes CASSPRTVINEKLFF.

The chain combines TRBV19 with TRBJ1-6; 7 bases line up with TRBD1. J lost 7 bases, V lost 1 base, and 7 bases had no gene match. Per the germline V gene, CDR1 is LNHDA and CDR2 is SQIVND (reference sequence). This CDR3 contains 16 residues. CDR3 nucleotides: TGTGCCAGTAGTATAGCCGCAGGGGGGCAAAATTCACCCCTCCACTTT. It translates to CASSIAAGGQNSPLHF.

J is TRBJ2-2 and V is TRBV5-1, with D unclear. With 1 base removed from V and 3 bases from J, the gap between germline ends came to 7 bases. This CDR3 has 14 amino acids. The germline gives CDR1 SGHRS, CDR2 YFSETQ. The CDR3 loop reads CASSLSPHTGELFF. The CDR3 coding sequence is TGCGCCAGCAGCTTGTCACCGCACACCGGGGAGCTGTTTTTT.

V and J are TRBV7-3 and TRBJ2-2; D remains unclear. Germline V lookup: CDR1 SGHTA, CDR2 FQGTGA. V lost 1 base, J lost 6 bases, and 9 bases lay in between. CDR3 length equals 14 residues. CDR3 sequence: CASSLNTVAGELFF. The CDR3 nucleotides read TGTGCCAGCAGCTTAAATACCGTGGCCGGGGAGCTGTTTTTT.

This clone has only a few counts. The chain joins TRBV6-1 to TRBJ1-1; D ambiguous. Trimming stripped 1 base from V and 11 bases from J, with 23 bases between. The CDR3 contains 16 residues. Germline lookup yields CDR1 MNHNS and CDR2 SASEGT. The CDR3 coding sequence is TGTGCCAGCAGTGAAGGCGGAGGGCAGGCAGATGTTAGGGCTTTCTTT. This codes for CASSEGGGQADVRAFF.